Following are 3 T cell receptor beta chains from one sample sequenced in a study of human T cells and chemical hapten exposure. This sample's time point: patch test 3, about 24 weeks after DPC sensitization. Documented treatment: therapeutic diphenylcyclopropenone sensitization with weekly scalp DPC. One entry per CDR3 protein, called by TCRdb with MiXCR from the RACE reads. The sample includes 30,000 or so distinct CDR3 sequences, around 6% seen only once; the top ten take 4.5% to 7%. The sequencing used whole blood, collected in connection with sensitization to the hapten diphenylcyclopropenone (DPC). Every receptor here comes from a man aged 25-45 years with alopecia areata. Some clones in this sample may be carry-over from other donors' samples.

The chain combines TRBV19 with TRBJ1-5; D is possibly TRBD1 (5 bases). Per the germline V gene, CDR1 is LNHDA and CDR2 is SQIVND (reference sequence). The CDR3 consists of 17 residues. V gave up 6 bases and J gave up 3 bases, with 21 bases separating them. CDR3 sequence reads: CASRTLSGRPHNQPQHF. In nucleotides, the CDR3 is TGTGCCAGTAGAACATTATCAGGGCGTCCCCACAATCAGCCCCAGCATTTT.

This clonotype was observed at least ten times. The J gene is TRBJ1-1, the V gene TRBV5-1; 12 nucleotides align to TRBD1. Germline loops: CDR1 SGHRS, CDR2 YFSETQ. This CDR3 contains 17 residues. The ends lost 3 bases at V and 3 bases at J; junction bases unmatched: 9. CDR3 coding DNA: TGCGCCAGCAGCTCCCGGGACAGGGGGCGCTGGGACACTGAAGCTTTCTTT. Translating gives CASSSRDRGRWDTEAFF. Full variable domain (missing parts from reference TRBV5-1 and TRBJ1-1): KAGVTQTPRYLIKTRGQQVTLSCSPISGHRSVSWYQQTPGQGLQFLFEYFSETQRNKGNFPGRFSGRQFSNSRSEMNVSTLELGDSALYLCASSSRDRGRWDTEAFFGQGTRLTVV.

Ten or more counts support this clonotype. The genes are TRBV5-1 and TRBJ2-5; the match to TRBD2 covers 15 bases. With 4 bases clipped from V and 0 bases from J, the junction kept 4 bases outside the gene matches. The CDR3 covers 17 residues. The germline CDR1 and CDR2 sequences are SGHRS and YFSETQ. CDR3 loop: CASSGGLAGGNQETQYF. The CDR3 bases are TGCGCCAGCAGCGGGGGACTAGCGGGAGGCAACCAAGAGACCCAGTACTTC.